The 22 T cell receptor beta chains reported below all come from one sample, sequenced in a study of T cell responses to AZD1222 COVID-19 vaccine. Profiling relied on immunoSEQ multiplex PCR, and the TCRdb table lists in-frame clones only, not all of them. The sample holds some 170,000 clones; just over 90% are singletons and the top ten take under 1.2%. Sequenced material: peripheral blood, taken 28 days after the second AZD1222 dose. The receptor source for this set is an adult who received the AZD1222 COVID-19 vaccine.

The genes are TRBV6-5 and TRBJ2-6, with D possibly matching TRBD1 (7 bases). The length of the CDR3 is 16 residues. Germline V gives CDR1 MNHEY, CDR2 SVGAGI. V lost 0 bases and J lost 4, with 10 bases in between. CDR3 loop: CASSYSQGGGANVLTF. The DNA for the CDR3 is TGTGCCAGCAGTTACTCTCAGGGGGGCGGGGCCAACGTCCTGACTTTC.

CDR3: CASSIQGVTFGAFF. CDR3 DNA sequence: TGTGCCAGTAGTATTCAGGGGGTGACCTTCGGAGCTTTCTTT. The rearrangement links TRBV19 to TRBJ1-1; TRBD1 agrees at 7 bases. The germline CDR1 and CDR2 sequences are LNHDA and SQIVND (reference sequence). After removal of 3 bases from V and 10 bases from J, the junction contained 11 bases not matched to a gene. The CDR3 sequence is 14 residues long.

This chain links TRBV11-2 with TRBJ1-6, with D possibly being TRBD1 (6 bases). V was shortened by 8 bases and J by 7 bases, with 18 bases between the two germline ends. CDR3 size: 15 residues. Germline V lookup: CDR1 SGHAT, CDR2 FQNNGV. The chain's CDR3 is CASGLQGTGNSPLHF. The CDR3 nucleotides are TGTGCCAGCGGATTACAGGGAACAGGGAATTCACCCCTCCACTTT. Based on the CDR3 plus reference TRBV11-2 and TRBJ1-6, the full variable domain is EAGVAQSPRYKIIEKRQSVAFWCNPISGHATLYWYQQILGQGPKLLIQFQNNGVVDDSQLPKDRFSAERLKGVDSTLKIQPAKLEDSAVYLCASGLQGTGNSPLHFGNGTRLTVT.

This clone was seen only once. V gene TRBV3-1 (or the pseudogene TRBV3-2) combines with J gene TRBJ2-3; 9 bases are a match to TRBD2. J gave up 2 bases and V 6 bases, and 6 bases lay outside the gene matches. This CDR3 comprises 15 residues. Looked up from germline, CDR1 is LGHDT and CDR2 is YNNKEL (reference sequence). DNA for the CDR3: TGTGCCAGCAGTCCTCTAGCGGGGACCACAGATACGCAGTATTTT. Protein: CASSPLAGTTDTQYF.

The chain employs TRBV18 and TRBJ2-4; D not certain. CDR1 is KGHSH and CDR2 is LQKENI in the germline V gene. This CDR3 spans 15 amino acids. Trimming shortened V by 0 bases and J by 0 bases, and 6 bases separated the two germline ends. CDR3 bases: TGTGCCAGCTCACCACCGACCCTAGCCAAAAACATTCAGTACTTC. It specifies CASSPPTLAKNIQYF.

The rearrangement uses TRBV6-2 or TRBV6-3 and TRBJ1-6; 9 nucleotides line up with TRBD1. V shed 5 bases, J shed 6 bases, and the junction held 11 bases outside the gene matches. The CDR3 contains 17 residues. Germline V gene data show CDR1 as MNHEY and CDR2 as SVGEGT. CDR3 bases: TGTGCCAGCAGTCCGAGCCGTACAGGGGGCTCTAATTCACCCCTCCACTTT. It specifies CASSPSRTGGSNSPLHF.

The chain combines TRBV5-1 with TRBJ2-1; D unresolved. The CDR3 has 14 residues. The V end was cut by 0 bases, the J end by 3 bases, with 7 bases between. Germline assignment: CDR1 SGHRS and CDR2 YFSETQ. The CDR3: CASSLEGHYNEQFF. The CDR3 nucleotides are TGCGCCAGCAGCTTGGAGGGCCACTACAATGAGCAGTTCTTC. Full variable domain (rest looked up from reference TRBV5-1 and TRBJ2-1): KAGVTQTPRYLIKTRGQQVTLSCSPISGHRSVSWYQQTPGQGLQFLFEYFSETQRNKGNFPGRFSGRQFSNSRSEMNVSTLELGDSALYLCASSLEGHYNEQFFGPGTRLTVL.

This clone showed up just once. The gene calls are TRBV5-1 and TRBJ1-1; a weak D match, TRBD1 (6 bases). Germline V CDR1 and CDR2: SGHRS, YFSETQ. With 4 bases removed from V and 6 bases from J, the gap between germline ends came to 16 bases. This CDR3 has 14 residues. DNA of the CDR3: TGCGCCAGCAGCCCCCGGGGGCGCCGGGCTGAAGCTTTCTTT. It codes for CASSPRGRRAEAFF.

The rearrangement joins TRBV27 to TRBJ1-6; D is possibly TRBD1 (5 bases). There are 16 residues in the CDR3. From germline, CDR1 is MNHEY and CDR2 SMNVEV (reference sequence). Trimming stripped 5 bases from V and 7 bases from J, with 18 bases between. The CDR3 nucleotides read TGTGCCAGCAGTACCGGATGGGGACGGGGGAATTCACCCCTCCACTTT. Protein sequence: CASSTGWGRGNSPLHF.

V is TRBV5-1 and J is TRBJ1-4; 8 bases map to TRBD1. The CDR3 has 15 amino acids. Trimming removed 0 bases from V and 4 bases from J; junction bases left unmatched: 2. CDR1 and CDR2 from the germline V gene are SGHRS and YFSETQ. This CDR3 is CASSLGTGFNEKLFF. CDR3 coding DNA: TGCGCCAGCAGCTTGGGGACAGGGTTTAATGAAAAACTGTTTTTT.

This chain uses TRBV7-9 with TRBJ2-7; D not certain. V was pared by 4 bases and J by 3 bases, with 13 bases between. The germline CDR1 and CDR2 sequences are SEHNR and FQNEAQ (reference sequence). CDR3 length equals 14 residues. DNA of the CDR3: TGTGCCAGCAGCTCCCGGGTCCTCATCTACGAGCAGTACTTC. Translated, it gives CASSSRVLIYEQYF.

The CDR3 bases are TGTGCCAGCAGTTCCCAGGACAGAAAAGAGACCCAGTACTTC. Translation gives CASSSQDRKETQYF. The chain couples TRBV6-5 to TRBJ2-5; possible D gene TRBD1, 6 bases. The CDR3 extends over 14 amino acids. The V end lost 4 bases, the J end lost 3 bases, and 12 bases lay between the germline ends. Germline-derived CDR1 and CDR2 are MNHEY and SVGAGI.

This rearrangement joins TRBV15 to TRBJ1-5; D call uncertain. Germline V gene sequence: CDR1 LNHNV, CDR2 YYDKDF (reference sequence). Trimming stripped 3 bases from V and 6 bases from J, with 21 bases between. CDR3 length equals 17 residues. The CDR3 bases are TGTGCCACCAGCAGGCTCCCGGCCAGAGAAATGGGTCAGCCCCAGCATTTT. Its protein is CATSRLPAREMGQPQHF.

This clone was recorded a few times. The rearrangement joins TRBV7-9 to TRBJ1-1, with D perhaps matching TRBD1 (5 bases). Looked up from germline, CDR1 is SEHNR and CDR2 is FQNEAQ (reference sequence). CDR3 length: 12 residues. V dropped 5 bases and J dropped 8 bases, with 12 bases sitting between them. The CDR3 sequence: CASSHDRGEAFF. As DNA, the CDR3 is TGTGCCAGCAGCCACGATAGGGGAGAAGCTTTCTTT.

This chain links TRBV19 with TRBJ1-2, with 8 bases identical to TRBD1. The CDR3 spans 18 residues. Per the germline V gene, CDR1 is LNHDA and CDR2 is SQIVND (reference sequence). Trimming took 3 bases from V and 4 from J; bases not matched to a gene: 16. CDR3 sequence reads: CASSIPPGQANPVYGYTF. CDR3 DNA sequence: TGTGCCAGTAGTATCCCCCCGGGACAGGCAAATCCCGTCTATGGCTACACCTTC.

The chain uses TRBV4-2 and TRBJ1-1, with D tentatively TRBD1 (5 bases). The ends were cut back, 3 bases at V and 0 bases at J, with 14 bases in the middle. CDR1 is LGHNA and CDR2 is YNFKEQ in the germline V gene. The CDR3 loop spans 16 amino acids. The CDR3 region is CASSHPMGGVNTEAFF. The CDR3 coding sequence is TGTGCCAGCAGCCACCCCATGGGAGGGGTGAACACTGAAGCTTTCTTT.

This sequence joins TRBV4-2 and TRBJ2-7; 8 bases are shared with TRBD2. CDR3 size: 16 residues. V shed 0 bases and J 4 bases; nucleotides not matched to a gene: 8. CDR1 and CDR2 from the germline V gene are LGHNA and YNFKEQ. CDR3 region: CASSQEEGAGGYEQYF. Written as DNA, the CDR3 is TGTGCCAGCAGCCAAGAGGAGGGTGCGGGGGGATACGAGCAGTACTTC.

The V and J genes are TRBV12-3 or TRBV12-4 and TRBJ1-3; D gene ambiguous. This CDR3 is 13 amino acids long. V was shortened by 8 bases and J by 3 bases, with 11 bases between the two germline ends. This CDR3 is CASHPRLGNTIYF. CDR3 coding DNA: TGTGCCAGCCACCCCCGACTTGGAAACACCATATATTTT.

The genes are TRBV6-2 or TRBV6-3 and TRBJ2-2, with D tentatively TRBD1 (6 bases). The CDR3 runs 13 residues. CDR1 and CDR2 from the germline V gene are MNHEY and SVGEGT. Trimming stripped 5 bases from V and 6 bases from J, with 10 bases between. The CDR3 bases are TGTGCCAGCAGTCAAGGGACACCCGGGGAGCTGTTTTTT. This sequence encodes CASSQGTPGELFF.

The rearrangement joins TRBV19 to TRBJ1-2; a weak D match, TRBD1 (5 bases). Trimming took 3 bases from V and 3 from J, leaving 8 bases between them. Germline CDR1 LNHDA, CDR2 SQIVND (reference sequence). CDR3 length equals 13 residues. Written as DNA, the CDR3 is TGTGCCAGTAGTATTGCCAGGGACTATGGCTACACCTTC. Translated, it gives CASSIARDYGYTF.

This clone was counted a single time. The rearrangement uses TRBV24-1 and TRBJ2-1, with 8 bases matching TRBD2. Germline V gene data show CDR1 as KGHDR and CDR2 as SFDVKD. V trimming: 5 bases; J trimming: 4 bases; junction bases outside the gene matches: 6. This CDR3 comprises 15 residues. CDR3 amino acids: CATSVAGYPYNEQFF. In DNA form, the CDR3 reads TGTGCCACCAGTGTAGCGGGGTACCCTTACAATGAGCAGTTCTTC.

The chain carries TRBV7-2 and TRBJ1-1; D is uncertain. The V end was cut by 1 base, the J end by 5 bases, with 11 bases between. Germline CDR1 reads SGHTA; CDR2 reads FQGNSA. The CDR3 covers 14 residues. The CDR3 DNA follows: TGTGCCAGCAGCTTAGAAAGGGTGGGGACTGAAGCTTTCTTT. Translated, it gives CASSLERVGTEAFF.